The present T cell receptor (beta chain) was sequenced within a study of Graves' ophthalmopathy and Graves' hyperthyroidism. Notes on the study in general: Using a 13-signature model, the authors split ophthalmopathy from stable hyperthyroidism, with roughly 90% sensitivity and 70% to 83% specificity. Ophthalmopathy progression prediction by the model yielded a sensitivity of 60% to 71% and a specificity of around 72%.

V was trimmed by 3 bases and J by 4 bases, leaving 12 bases between them. From germline, CDR1 is DFQATT and CDR2 SNEGSKA (reference sequence). The CDR3 loop spans 13 amino acids. RNA transcripts provided the template for amplifying TCR beta CDR3 regions. An opening RT-PCR round employed HTBI primers and preceded a second-round multiplex PCR. TCRdb reprocessed the multiplex PCR reads with MiXCR, giving one entry per CDR3 protein. There are hundreds of thousands of distinct CDR3 sequences in the sample; over 40% occur only once, and roughly 3.5% lies in the top ten. Every ophthalmopathy donor presented moderate-to-severe activity, CAS ≥3, NOSPECS ≥4 and duration under 3 months. Ineligible for inclusion were patients with other autoimmune diseases, uncontrolled infections, pregnancy or lactation. This clonotype was counted ten times or more. Its antigen remains unidentified.

This chain uses TRBV20-1 with TRBJ1-2; no reliable D call. What was sequenced was peripheral blood. This receptor was obtained from an adult man with Graves' ophthalmopathy. CDR3 sequence: CSARTNWPYGYTF. CDR3 DNA sequence: TGCAGTGCTAGGACGAATTGGCCCTATGGCTACACCTTC.